This T cell receptor beta chain was sequenced in a study of T cells after yellow fever vaccination. The CDR3 length is 16 residues. In germline, CDR1 is SEHNR, CDR2 FQNEAQ (reference sequence). Trimming shortened V by 3 bases and J by 3 bases, and 16 bases separated the two germline ends. TCRdb re-called the 5' RACE reads with MiXCR, one entry per CDR3 protein. The data contain 150,000 to 200,000 distinct CDR3 sequences, 9.3% of them seen just once; the ten biggest clones take up about 40%. The TCR was taken from a man between 18 and 29 years old who received the YFV17D yellow fever vaccine. The sequencing here drew on CD8+ T cells sorted from PBMCs, taken 45 days after the yellow fever booster vaccination. The J gene is TRBJ2-3, the V gene TRBV7-9, with D tentatively TRBD2 (6 bases). Here the CDR3 reads CASSFGDSRVTDTQYF. DNA of the CDR3: TGTGCCAGCAGCTTTGGGGACTCGCGGGTGACAGATACGCAGTATTTT.